Below, 7 T cell receptor beta chains from the same sample are listed, as sequenced in a study of T cells in Graves' hyperthyroidism and ophthalmopathy. Regions amplified from RNA transcripts were the TCR beta CDR3 regions. Primed by the HTBI set, a first-round RT-PCR was run on the TCR CDR3. MiXCR, applied by TCRdb to the multiplex PCR reads, yields one record per CDR3 protein. The profile shows about 360,000 distinct CDR3 sequences, roughly 14% of them singletons. The sample consisted of blood. These receptors all stem from a man aged 30-40 years with Graves' hyperthyroidism that later progressed to Graves' ophthalmopathy.

CDR3 region: CATSDFPRLTGVANQPQHF. CDR3 DNA sequence: TGTGCCACCAGTGATTTTCCTAGGTTGACAGGGGTTGCCAATCAGCCCCAGCATTTT. This rearrangement joins TRBV24-1 to TRBJ1-5; TRBD1 matches 8 bases. The V segment lost 1 base and the J segment 3 bases; nucleotides outside the gene matches: 13. Germline CDR1 is KGHDR and CDR2 is SFDVKD. The CDR3 contains 19 residues.

In this sample, this clonotype turned up a few times. The genes are TRBV10-3 and TRBJ2-7; D not resolved. Trimming pared 3 bases from V and 2 bases from J, leaving 11 bases between. Germline V gene data show CDR1 as ENHRY and CDR2 as SYGVKD. This CDR3 is 14 amino acids long. The CDR3 sequence is CAISDERTPYEQYF. Here the CDR3 DNA reads TGTGCCATCAGTGACGAAAGGACCCCCTACGAGCAGTACTTC.

The genes are TRBV29-1 and TRBJ1-1; TRBD1 aligns across 11 bases. The length of the CDR3 is 13 residues. V gave up 5 bases and J gave up 6 bases; unmatched junction bases: 5. The germline V gene has CDR1 SQVTM and CDR2 ANQGSEA. CDR3 in amino acids: CSVSGTGGPEAFF. CDR3 sequence (DNA): TGCAGCGTTTCCGGGACAGGGGGACCTGAAGCTTTCTTT.

The V gene is TRBV4-1, the J gene TRBJ1-4; D remains unclear. This CDR3 contains 15 residues. The V end lost 0 bases, the J end lost 8 bases, and 13 bases lay between the germline ends. Germline V lookup: CDR1 MGHRA, CDR2 YSYEKL. In DNA, the CDR3 is TGCGCCAGCAGCCAAGAAGCCTCGTTAGGGGAAAAACTGTTTTTT. It encodes CASSQEASLGEKLFF.

This clonotype has at least ten counts. The CDR3 DNA reads as TGTGCCAGCAGTTTGGCTCTGGGAGGACGGGAGACCCAGTACTTC. Amino acid sequence: CASSLALGGRETQYF. The chain employs TRBV7-2 and TRBJ2-5; tentative D call: TRBD2 (6 bases). Germline CDR1 is SGHTA and CDR2 is FQGNSA. The CDR3 covers 15 residues. Trimming shortened V by 6 bases and J by 5 bases, and 19 bases separated the two germline ends.

This clonotype was detected only a few times. The chain has TRBV12-3 or TRBV12-4 and TRBJ2-5; 7 nucleotides agree with TRBD1. The CDR3 runs to 14 residues. The V segment lost 1 base and the J segment 5 bases; nucleotides outside the gene matches: 4. The CDR3: CASSLVDRVETQYF. The CDR3 DNA is TGTGCCAGCAGTTTAGTAGACAGGGTTGAGACCCAGTACTTC.

This clonotype was counted ten times or more. The chain is built from TRBV18 and TRBJ1-1; 7 bases line up with TRBD1. With V trimmed by 1 base and J by 7 bases, 3 bases remained unmatched. The CDR3 length is 13 residues. Looked up from germline, CDR1 is KGHSH and CDR2 is LQKENI. The DNA for the CDR3 is TGTGCCAGCTCACCACGGGACAGCTTTGAAGCTTTCTTT. This translates into CASSPRDSFEAFF.